The 15 T cell receptor beta chains reported below all come from one sample, sequenced in a study of T cells expressing NK-cell markers. After re-calling the 5' RACE reads, TCRdb lists one entry per CDR3 protein, DNA absent. This sample's table reports fewer than 300,000 distinct CDR3 sequences. The sequenced sample consisted of blood T cells: a sorted CD56 or NKG2C T cell subset, CD4+ or CD8+ T cells, or bulk PBMC T cells (not recorded which). The origin of the receptors is a woman aged 18-69 years in good health.

The CDR3 sequence: CASSLAAGVNEKLFF. The genes are TRBV11-2 and TRBJ1-4. The CDR3 totals 15 residues. CDR1 is SGHAT, CDR2 FQNNGV, per germline. Complete variable domain (other parts from reference TRBV11-2 and TRBJ1-4): EAGVAQSPRYKIIEKRQSVAFWCNPISGHATLYWYQQILGQGPKLLIQFQNNGVVDDSQLPKDRFSAERLKGVDSTLKIQPAKLEDSAVYLCASSLAAGVNEKLFFGSGTQLSVL.

The rearrangement joins TRBV12-3 or TRBV12-4 to TRBJ1-2. The CDR3 length is 14 residues. CDR3 amino acids: CASSRIVANYGYTF.

The chain carries TRBV7-2 and TRBJ1-6; TCRdb outputs TRBD1, but without DNA this stays unchecked. Germline loops: CDR1 SGHTA, CDR2 FQGNSA. This CDR3 has 14 residues. The CDR3 reads CGLGTGLGNSPLHF. Full variable domain (outside the CDR3, taken from reference TRBV7-2 and TRBJ1-6): GAGVSQSPSNKVTEKGKDVELRCDPISGHTALYWYRQSLGQGLEFLIYFQGNSAPDKSGLPSDRFSAERTGGSVSTLTIQRTQQEDSAVYLCGLGTGLGNSPLHFGNGTRLTVT.

The chain employs TRBV25-1 and TRBJ2-1; the D call from TCRdb, TRBD1, cannot be confirmed without DNA. Germline CDR1 is MGHDK and CDR2 is SYGVNS. The CDR3 loop spans 18 amino acids. CDR3 in amino acids: CASSATAWDQGKYNEQFF. Supplemented by reference TRBV25-1 and TRBJ2-1, the full variable domain reads EADIYQTPRYLVIGTGKKITLECSQTMGHDKMYWYQQDPGMELHLIHYSYGVNSTEKGDLSSESTVSRIRTEHFPLTLESARPSHTSQYLCASSATAWDQGKYNEQFFGPGTRLTVL.

The chain recombines TRBV9 with TRBJ2-5; TCRdb picks TRBD1, but there is no DNA to check that call. CDR3 length: 15 residues. Germline V gene sequence: CDR1 SGDLS, CDR2 YYNGEE. This CDR3 is CASSVTGRGGETQYF.

This chain joins TRBV7-2 and TRBJ2-7; absent DNA, TCRdb's TRBD2 call cannot be checked. CDR1 is SGHTA and CDR2 is FQGNSA in the germline V gene. The CDR3 totals 13 residues. This CDR3 reads CASSPSGGYEQYF.

This chain uses TRBV20-1 with TRBJ2-3; TCRdb's D call of TRBD1 is untestable without DNA. The CDR3 length is 15 residues. The germline V gene encodes CDR1 DFQATT and CDR2 SNEGSKA (reference sequence). The CDR3 sequence is CSALLGTARTDTQYF.

This chain joins TRBV24-1 and TRBJ2-1; TCRdb indicates TRBD1, and absent DNA this call remains unverified. Per germline, CDR1 KGHDR and CDR2 SFDVKD. The CDR3 spans 18 residues. CDR3 amino acids: CATSDSSQGAGGYNEQFF.

V gene TRBV5-1 combines with J gene TRBJ2-5. Per the germline V gene, CDR1 is SGHRS and CDR2 is YFSETQ. The CDR3 sequence is 11 residues long. The CDR3 reads CASSITETQYF.

V usage is TRBV12-3 or TRBV12-4 and J usage is TRBJ2-2; TCRdb calls TRBD2, which cannot be checked without DNA. The CDR3 is made up of 14 amino acids. CDR3 sequence: CASSFLLKTGELFF.

The chain joins TRBV6-5 to TRBJ2-4; no DNA is available, so the TRBD2 call from TCRdb remains unchecked. Germline V lookup: CDR1 MNHEY, CDR2 SVGAGI. CDR3 length: 14 residues. The CDR3 protein is CASSYSGTSNIQYF.

CDR3 sequence reads: CASSPGRGGYNEQFF. This sequence joins TRBV11-3 and TRBJ2-1; without DNA, the TCRdb call of TRBD2 cannot be checked. Germline CDR1 SGHNT, CDR2 YENEEA. This CDR3 has 15 residues.

The chain recombines TRBV9 with TRBJ1-2; no DNA is available, so the TRBD1 call from TCRdb remains unchecked. This CDR3 spans 13 amino acids. CDR1 is SGDLS and CDR2 is YYNGEE in the germline V gene. The CDR3 loop is CASSARTGRGYTF.

V gene TRBV7-9 combines with J gene TRBJ2-7; there is no DNA to check the TCRdb D call of TRBD2. The CDR3 loop spans 15 amino acids. CDR1 is SEHNR and CDR2 is FQNEAQ in the germline V gene (reference sequence). CDR3 loop: CASSLSSGRVGEQYF.

The chain has TRBV5-5 and TRBJ2-5; TCRdb picks TRBD1, but there is no DNA to check that call. Germline CDR1 reads SGHKS; CDR2 reads YYEKEE (reference sequence). The CDR3 length is 14 residues. The CDR3 loop is CASSWGQNQETQYF. Based on the CDR3 plus reference TRBV5-5 and TRBJ2-5, the full variable domain is DAGVTQSPTHLIKTRGQQVTLRCSPISGHKSVSWYQQVLGQGPQFIFQYYEKEERGRGNFPDRFSARQFPNYSSELNVNALLLGDSALYLCASSWGQNQETQYFGPGTRLLVL.